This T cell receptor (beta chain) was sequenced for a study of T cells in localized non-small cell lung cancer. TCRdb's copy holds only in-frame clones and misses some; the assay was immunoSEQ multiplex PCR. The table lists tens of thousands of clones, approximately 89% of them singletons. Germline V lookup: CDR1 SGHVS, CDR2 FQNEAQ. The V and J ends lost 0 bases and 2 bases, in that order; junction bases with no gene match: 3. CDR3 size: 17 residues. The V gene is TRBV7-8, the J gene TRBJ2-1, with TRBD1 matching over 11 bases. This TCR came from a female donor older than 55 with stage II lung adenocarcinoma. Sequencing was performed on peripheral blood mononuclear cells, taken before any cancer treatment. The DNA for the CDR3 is TGTGCCAGCAGCTTAGCCGGACAGGGGGCAGCCTACAATGAGCAGTTCTTC. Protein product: CASSLAGQGAAYNEQFF. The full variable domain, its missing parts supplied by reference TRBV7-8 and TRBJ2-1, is GAGVSQSPRYKVAKRGQDVALRCDPISGHVSLFWYQQALGQGPEFLTYFQNEAQLDKSGLPSDRFFAERPEGSVSTLKIQRTQQEDSAVYLCASSLAGQGAAYNEQFFGPGTRLTVL.